These 19 T cell receptor beta chains came from one sample sequenced in a study of blood T cell repertoires in COVID-19. Assay: immunoSEQ multiplex PCR; the TCRdb copy retains only in-frame clones and omits some. The repertoire holds tens of thousands of clones, with roughly 90% as singletons. The sequenced sample consisted of peripheral blood. The receptors shown here come from a man aged 45-65 years with active or convalescent COVID-19.

The gene calls are TRBV14 and TRBJ2-1, with 8 bases that match TRBD1. The ends lost 1 base at V and 6 bases at J; junction bases unmatched: 2. Germline V CDR1 and CDR2: SGHDN, FVKESK. CDR3 length: 14 residues. CDR3 amino acids: CASSQGQGLNEQFF. The CDR3 nucleotides read TGTGCCAGCAGCCAAGGACAGGGGCTCAATGAGCAGTTCTTC.

The rearrangement uses TRBV11-2 and TRBJ2-5; 9 bases map to TRBD1. The J segment lost 5 bases and the V segment lost 1 base, leaving 8 bases of the junction unmatched. CDR3 length: 16 amino acids. The germline V gene has CDR1 SGHAT and CDR2 FQNNGV. The CDR3 sequence is CASSLVAGTGWETQYF. DNA for the CDR3: TGTGCCAGCAGCTTAGTCGCAGGGACAGGGTGGGAGACCCAGTACTTC.

Only one count was recorded for this clone. This chain joins TRBV28 and TRBJ1-5; possibly TRBD1 for D (6 bases). V gave up 5 bases and J gave up 7 bases, with 18 bases separating them. This CDR3 is built from 15 residues. Germline V gene lookup returns CDR1 MDHEN and CDR2 SYDVKM. CDR3 sequence (DNA): TGTGCCAGCAGTGTTTCGGGAGGGGGGGCACAGCCCCAGCATTTT. Its protein product is CASSVSGGGAQPQHF.

This chain links TRBV3-1 (or the pseudogene TRBV3-2) with TRBJ1-6, with 7 bases aligning to TRBD1. This CDR3 is built from 15 residues. Looked up from germline, CDR1 is LGHDT and CDR2 is YNNKEL (reference sequence). Germline trimming cut 4 bases from V and 10 bases from J; bases unmatched to any gene: 10. CDR3 bases: TGTGCCAGCAGCCGGAAGACAGGGCTAGACTCACCCCTCCACTTT. Protein: CASSRKTGLDSPLHF.

V gene TRBV9 combines with J gene TRBJ2-2; the match to TRBD2 covers 7 bases. The CDR3 runs to 15 residues. Germline loops: CDR1 SGDLS, CDR2 YYNGEE. V lost 0 bases to trimming and J lost 6 bases; unmatched junction nucleotides: 5. The CDR3 is CASSVVVGGAGELFF. CDR3 nucleotides: TGTGCCAGCAGCGTAGTTGTGGGAGGGGCCGGGGAGCTGTTTTTT.

The V gene is TRBV5-1, the J gene TRBJ2-7; 15 bases fit TRBD2. The CDR3 runs to 17 residues. Losses at the gene ends were 4 bases for V and 3 bases for J; bases not matched to a gene: 8. CDR1 is SGHRS and CDR2 is YFSETQ in the germline V gene. In nucleotides, the CDR3 is TGCGCCAGCAGCAAGGGACTAGCGGGAGGCGCCTTCTACGAGCAGTACTTC. Its protein product is CASSKGLAGGAFYEQYF.

This chain joins TRBV11-2 and TRBJ1-1; D gene uncertain. CDR3 length: 12 residues. The ends were cut back, 1 base at V and 10 bases at J, with 10 bases in the middle. CDR1 and CDR2 (germline): SGHAT, FQNNGV. Here the CDR3 reads CASSLVPSVAFF. The CDR3 nucleotides read TGTGCCAGCAGCTTAGTACCTTCAGTAGCTTTCTTT. Full variable domain (rest looked up from reference TRBV11-2 and TRBJ1-1): EAGVAQSPRYKIIEKRQSVAFWCNPISGHATLYWYQQILGQGPKLLIQFQNNGVVDDSQLPKDRFSAERLKGVDSTLKIQPAKLEDSAVYLCASSLVPSVAFFGQGTRLTVV.

The chain employs TRBV5-6 and TRBJ1-1; D gene uncertain. Germline lookup yields CDR1 SGHDT and CDR2 YYEEEE. The CDR3 has 14 amino acids. V was shortened by 0 bases and J by 2 bases, with 8 bases between the two germline ends. For the CDR3, the DNA is TGTGCCAGCAGCTTGGGACTGAGAAACACTGAAGCTTTCTTT. This gives the protein CASSLGLRNTEAFF.

The rearrangement joins TRBV7-9 to TRBJ2-2, with D perhaps matching TRBD1 (5 bases). This CDR3 is built from 13 residues. Germline assignment: CDR1 SEHNR and CDR2 FQNEAQ (reference sequence). The V end lost 7 bases, the J end lost 5 bases, and 11 bases lay between the germline ends. In DNA form, the CDR3 reads TGTGCCAGCACTGACAGTTTAACCGGGGAGCTGTTTTTT. This gives the protein CASTDSLTGELFF.

This chain joins TRBV5-4 and TRBJ2-7, with 7 bases matching TRBD1. This CDR3 has 14 amino acids. Germline-derived CDR1 and CDR2 are SGHNT and YYREEE (reference sequence). Germline trimming cut 4 bases from V and 5 bases from J; bases unmatched to any gene: 9. The CDR3 protein is CASSPTGFGNEQYF. The CDR3 DNA is TGTGCCAGCAGCCCGACAGGGTTCGGGAACGAGCAGTACTTC.

The chain combines TRBV2 with TRBJ2-2; 7 bases map to TRBD2. Per germline, CDR1 SNHLY and CDR2 FYNNEI. The CDR3 sequence is 16 residues long. The V and J ends lost 6 bases and 3 bases, in that order; junction bases with no gene match: 10. CDR3: CASSGTAGVDTGELFF. CDR3 DNA: TGTGCCAGCAGCGGGACGGCGGGGGTGGACACCGGGGAGCTGTTTTTT.

The genes are TRBV4-2 and TRBJ2-1; 9 bases align to TRBD1. Germline trimming cut 0 bases from V and 8 bases from J; bases unmatched to any gene: 5. CDR3 length equals 15 residues. Germline V CDR1 and CDR2: LGHNA, YNFKEQ. CDR3 coding DNA: TGTGCCAGCAGCCAAGACGACAGGGGGTGGTATGAGCAGTTCTTC. This translates into CASSQDDRGWYEQFF.

The chain has TRBV7-3 and TRBJ2-3; D possibly corresponds to TRBD1 (6 bases). Trimming pared 5 bases from V and 3 bases from J, leaving 15 bases between. The CDR3 length is 15 residues. The V gene's germline CDR1 is SGHTA and CDR2 FQGTGA. The CDR3 DNA is TGTGCCAGCAGCCCAGGGGTAGCGAGAACAGATACGCAGTATTTT. Residues: CASSPGVARTDTQYF.

V gene TRBV12-5 combines with J gene TRBJ2-1, with 8 positions matching TRBD1. The CDR3 consists of 14 residues. Per the germline V gene, CDR1 is LGHNT and CDR2 is FRNRAP. The junction had 3 bases not matched to a gene; V was cut back by 3 bases and J by 5 bases. The CDR3 region has the DNA TGTGCTAGTGGTTTCGGACAGGGCGACAATGAGCAGTTCTTC. Residues: CASGFGQGDNEQFF.

The J gene is TRBJ1-2, the V gene TRBV15; possibly TRBD1 for D (6 bases). V gave up 1 base and J gave up 4 bases, with 13 bases separating them. Per germline, CDR1 LNHNV and CDR2 YYDKDF (reference sequence). This CDR3 has 15 amino acids. As DNA, the CDR3 is TGTGCCACCAGCAGAGCCCGGACAGACTTCTATGGCTACACCTTC. Its protein is CATSRARTDFYGYTF.

The chain recombines TRBV11-3 with TRBJ2-2, with TRBD1 matching over 7 bases. V shed 2 bases and J 4 bases; nucleotides not matched to a gene: 4. The CDR3 extends over 15 amino acids. Looked up from germline, CDR1 is SGHNT and CDR2 is YENEEA. This CDR3 reads CASSLQGVATGELFF. The CDR3 region has the DNA TGTGCCAGCAGCTTACAGGGGGTTGCCACCGGGGAGCTGTTTTTT. The full variable domain, its missing parts supplied by reference TRBV11-3 and TRBJ2-2, is EAGVVQSPRYKIIEKKQPVAFWCNPISGHNTLYWYLQNLGQGPELLIRYENEEAVDDSQLPKDRFSAERLKGVDSTLKIQPAELGDSAVYLCASSLQGVATGELFFGEGSRLTVL.

In DNA, the CDR3 is TGTGCCAGTAGTATCGGGCTAGCGGGGCCCAATGAGCAGTTCTTC. Translating gives CASSIGLAGPNEQFF. V and J are TRBV19 and TRBJ2-1; 9 nucleotides match TRBD2. Per the germline V gene, CDR1 is LNHDA and CDR2 is SQIVND (reference sequence). The CDR3 has 15 residues. V lost 3 bases, J lost 6 bases, and 6 bases stayed unmatched.

The V call is TRBV7-2, the J call TRBJ2-7, with 8 bases identical to TRBD2. This CDR3 contains 15 residues. The germline V gene has CDR1 SGHTA and CDR2 FQGNSA. J was trimmed by 2 bases and V by 5 bases; bases with no gene match: 8. This chain's CDR3 is CASSRQLAEAYEQYF. The CDR3 nucleotides read TGTGCCAGCAGCCGCCAACTAGCGGAGGCCTACGAGCAGTACTTC.

This sequence joins TRBV18 and TRBJ2-7; 13 bases agree with TRBD2. CDR3 length: 15 residues. Germline CDR1 and CDR2: KGHSH and LQKENI. V trimming: 4 bases; J trimming: 2 bases; junction bases outside the gene matches: 2. In DNA, the CDR3 is TGTGCCAGCTCACACGGACTAGCGGGAGCCTACGAGCAGTACTTC. Its translation: CASSHGLAGAYEQYF.